This TCR beta chain is drawn from a study of T cells in Graves' hyperthyroidism and ophthalmopathy. Trimming cost V 0 bases and J 1 base; bases outside gene matches: 2. The germline V gene encodes CDR1 SGDLS and CDR2 YYNGEE. CDR3 length: 16 amino acids. RNA transcripts were the template for amplifying TCR beta CDR3 regions. A first-round RT-PCR of the TCR CDR3 used the HTBI primer set. MiXCR, applied by TCRdb to the multiplex PCR reads, yields one record per CDR3 protein. The sample carries over 450,000 distinct CDR3 sequences, 15% to 20% recorded once. In its sample, this clonotype was seen a few times. The study included ophthalmopathy patients with Clinical Activity Score at least 3, NOSPECS grade at least 4 and duration under 3 months.

The J gene is TRBJ2-3, the V gene TRBV9, with TRBD2 matching over 10 bases. What was sequenced was blood. The receptor's source is a woman in her late teens or twenties with Graves' ophthalmopathy. The CDR3 reads CASSVEAGGRTDTQYF. The CDR3 DNA reads TGTGCCAGCAGCGTAGAAGCGGGGGGGCGCACAGATACGCAGTATTTT.